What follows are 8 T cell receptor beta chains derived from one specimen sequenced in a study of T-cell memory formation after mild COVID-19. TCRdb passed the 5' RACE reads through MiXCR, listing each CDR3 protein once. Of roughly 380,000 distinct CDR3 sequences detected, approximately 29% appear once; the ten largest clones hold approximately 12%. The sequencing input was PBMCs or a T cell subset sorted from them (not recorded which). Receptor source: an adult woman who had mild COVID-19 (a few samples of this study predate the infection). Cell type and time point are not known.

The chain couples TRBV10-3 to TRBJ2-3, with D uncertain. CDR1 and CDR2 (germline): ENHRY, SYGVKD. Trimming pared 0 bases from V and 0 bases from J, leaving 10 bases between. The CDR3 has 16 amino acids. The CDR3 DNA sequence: TGTGCCATCAGTGAGTCTTGGGGTTCAAGCACAGATACGCAGTATTTT. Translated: CAISESWGSSTDTQYF.

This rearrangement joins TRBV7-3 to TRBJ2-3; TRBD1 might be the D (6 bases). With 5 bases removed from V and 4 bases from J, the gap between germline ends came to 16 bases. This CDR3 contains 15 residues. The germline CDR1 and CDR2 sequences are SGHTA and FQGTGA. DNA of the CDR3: TGTGCCAGCAGCACACAGGGTCTCGGCCCAGATACGCAGTATTTT. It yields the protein CASSTQGLGPDTQYF. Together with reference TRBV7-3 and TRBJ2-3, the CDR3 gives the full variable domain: GAGVSQTPSNKVTEKGKYVELRCDPISGHTALYWYRQSLGQGPEFLIYFQGTGAADDSGLPNDRFFAVRPEGSVSTLKIQRTERGDSAVYLCASSTQGLGPDTQYFGPGTRLTVL.

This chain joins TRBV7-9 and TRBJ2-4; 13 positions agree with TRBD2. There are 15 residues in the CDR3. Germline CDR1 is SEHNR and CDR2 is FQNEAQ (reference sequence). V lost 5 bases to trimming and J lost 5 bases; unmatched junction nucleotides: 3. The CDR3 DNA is TGTGCCAGCAGCCCCGGACTAGCGGGAGAAAACATTCAGTACTTC. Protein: CASSPGLAGENIQYF.

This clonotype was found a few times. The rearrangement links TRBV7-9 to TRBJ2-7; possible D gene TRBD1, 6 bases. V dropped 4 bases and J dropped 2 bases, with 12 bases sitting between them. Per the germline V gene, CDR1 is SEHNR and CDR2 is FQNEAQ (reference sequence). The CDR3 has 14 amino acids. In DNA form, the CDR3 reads TGTGCCAGCAGCTCAACCCAGGGGACCTACGAGCAGTACTTC. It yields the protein CASSSTQGTYEQYF.

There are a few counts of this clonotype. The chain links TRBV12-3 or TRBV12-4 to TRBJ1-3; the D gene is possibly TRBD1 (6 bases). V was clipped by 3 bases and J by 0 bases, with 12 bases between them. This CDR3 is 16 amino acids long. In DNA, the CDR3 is TGTGCCAGCAGTTTCTGGCAGGGGAGCTCTGGAAACACCATATATTTT. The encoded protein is CASSFWQGSSGNTIYF.

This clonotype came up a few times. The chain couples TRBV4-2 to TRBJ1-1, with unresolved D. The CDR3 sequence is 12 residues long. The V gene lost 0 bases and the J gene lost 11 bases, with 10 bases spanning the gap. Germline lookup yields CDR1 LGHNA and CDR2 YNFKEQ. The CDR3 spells CASSQDSARAFF. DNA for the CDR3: TGTGCCAGCAGCCAAGACTCCGCGCGGGCTTTCTTT.

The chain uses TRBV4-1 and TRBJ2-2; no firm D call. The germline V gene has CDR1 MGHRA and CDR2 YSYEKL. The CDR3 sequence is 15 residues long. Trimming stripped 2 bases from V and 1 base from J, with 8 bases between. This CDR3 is CASSQPAVNTGELFF. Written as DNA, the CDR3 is TGCGCCAGCAGCCAACCGGCAGTGAACACCGGGGAGCTGTTTTTT.

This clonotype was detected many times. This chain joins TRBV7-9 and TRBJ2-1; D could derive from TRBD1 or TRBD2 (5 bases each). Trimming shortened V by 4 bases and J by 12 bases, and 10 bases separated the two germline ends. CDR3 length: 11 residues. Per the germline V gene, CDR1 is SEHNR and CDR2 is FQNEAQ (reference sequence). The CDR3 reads CASSSTGGQFF. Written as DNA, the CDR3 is TGTGCCAGCAGCTCCACAGGAGGGCAGTTCTTC.